This T cell receptor (beta chain) was found in a study of early T cells in non-severe SARS-CoV-2 infection. About the study: Sequencing of unsorted whole blood was done on bulk RNA, leaving chains unpaired.

Remarks on this clonotype: Its antigen is unknown.

Findings of the study overall: VDJdb-based annotation leaned toward anti-spike CD8 responses and missed private and CD4 specificities.

Each single cDNA molecule received a unique molecular identifier. A single record per CDR3 protein comes from TCRdb applying MiXCR to the 5' RACE reads. The sample records approximately 81,000 distinct CDR3 sequences, roughly 6% being singletons. Sequenced material: whole blood. The receptor was isolated from an adult who was a healthcare worker with PCR-confirmed SARS-CoV-2 infection or an uninfected control (not recorded which).

CDR3 DNA: TGTGCCAGCTCACCAGGACGTTCGAGCTCTGGAAACACCATATATTTT. Translated, it gives CASSPGRSSSGNTIYF. V usage is TRBV18 and J usage is TRBJ1-3; D not certain. The CDR3 covers 16 residues. Trimming took off 2 bases at V and 0 bases at J, with 11 bases between the two ends. CDR1 and CDR2 (germline): KGHSH, LQKENI.